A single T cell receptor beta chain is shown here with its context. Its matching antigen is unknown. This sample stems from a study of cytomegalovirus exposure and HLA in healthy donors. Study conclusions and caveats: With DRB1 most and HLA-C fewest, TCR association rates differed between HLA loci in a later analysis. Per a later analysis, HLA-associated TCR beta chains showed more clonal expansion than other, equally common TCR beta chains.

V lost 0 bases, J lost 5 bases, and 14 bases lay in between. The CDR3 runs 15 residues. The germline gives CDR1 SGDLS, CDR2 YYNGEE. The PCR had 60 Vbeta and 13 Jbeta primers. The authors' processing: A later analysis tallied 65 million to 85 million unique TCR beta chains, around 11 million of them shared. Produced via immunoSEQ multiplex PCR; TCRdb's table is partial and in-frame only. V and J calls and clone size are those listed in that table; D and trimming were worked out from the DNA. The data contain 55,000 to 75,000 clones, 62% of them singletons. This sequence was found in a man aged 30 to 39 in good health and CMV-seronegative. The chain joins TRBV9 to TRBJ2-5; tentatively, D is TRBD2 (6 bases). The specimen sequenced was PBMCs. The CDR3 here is CASSVGFEEGETQYF. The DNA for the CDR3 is TGTGCCAGCAGCGTAGGGTTTGAGGAGGGGGAGACCCAGTACTTC. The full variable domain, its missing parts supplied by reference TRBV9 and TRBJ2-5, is DSGVTQTPKHLITATGQRVTLRCSPRSGDLSVYWYQQSLDQGLQFLIQYYNGEERAKGNILERFSAQQFPDLHSELNLSSLELGDSALYFCASSVGFEEGETQYFGPGTRLLVL.